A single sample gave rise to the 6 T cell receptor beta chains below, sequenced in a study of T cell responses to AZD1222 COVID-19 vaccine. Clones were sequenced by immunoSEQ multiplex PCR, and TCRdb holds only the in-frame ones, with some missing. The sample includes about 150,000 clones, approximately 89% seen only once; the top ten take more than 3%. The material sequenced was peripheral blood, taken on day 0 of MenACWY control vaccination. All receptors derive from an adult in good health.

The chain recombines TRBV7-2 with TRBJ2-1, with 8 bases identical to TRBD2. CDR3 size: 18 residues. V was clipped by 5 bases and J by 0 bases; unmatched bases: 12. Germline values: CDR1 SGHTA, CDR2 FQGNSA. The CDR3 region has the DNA TGTGCCAGCAGCCCTGGTGGGGCGGGGGGTGCCTCCTACAATGAGCAGTTCTTC. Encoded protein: CASSPGGAGGASYNEQFF.

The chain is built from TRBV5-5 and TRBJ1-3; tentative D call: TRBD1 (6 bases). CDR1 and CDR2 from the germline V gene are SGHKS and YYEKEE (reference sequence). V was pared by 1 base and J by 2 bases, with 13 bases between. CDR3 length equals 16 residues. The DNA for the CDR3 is TGTGCCAGCAGCTTGCCTCTCACAGGGACTGGAAACACCATATATTTT. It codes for CASSLPLTGTGNTIYF.

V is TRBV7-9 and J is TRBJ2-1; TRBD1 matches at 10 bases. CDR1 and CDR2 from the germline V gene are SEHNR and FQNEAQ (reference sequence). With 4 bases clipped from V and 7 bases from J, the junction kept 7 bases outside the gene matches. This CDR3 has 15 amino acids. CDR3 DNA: TGTGCCAGCAGCTCCAGACAGGGGGCGCAAAATGAGCAGTTCTTC. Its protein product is CASSSRQGAQNEQFF.

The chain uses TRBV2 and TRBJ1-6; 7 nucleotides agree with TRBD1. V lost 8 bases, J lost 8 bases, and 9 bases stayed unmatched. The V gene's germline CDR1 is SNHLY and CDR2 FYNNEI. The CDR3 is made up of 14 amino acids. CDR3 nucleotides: TGTGCCAGCGTTGGGGACAGCCGAGATTCACCCCTCCACTTT. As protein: CASVGDSRDSPLHF.

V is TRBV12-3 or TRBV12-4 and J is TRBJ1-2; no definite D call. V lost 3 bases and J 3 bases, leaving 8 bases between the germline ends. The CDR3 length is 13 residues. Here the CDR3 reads CASSFRLDYGYTF. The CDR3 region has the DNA TGTGCCAGCAGTTTTAGGCTGGACTATGGCTACACCTTC.

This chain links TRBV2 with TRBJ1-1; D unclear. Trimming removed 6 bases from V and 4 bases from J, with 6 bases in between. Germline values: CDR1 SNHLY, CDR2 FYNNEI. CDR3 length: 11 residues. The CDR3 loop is CASRATTEAFF. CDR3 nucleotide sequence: TGTGCCAGCAGGGCCACCACTGAAGCTTTCTTT.